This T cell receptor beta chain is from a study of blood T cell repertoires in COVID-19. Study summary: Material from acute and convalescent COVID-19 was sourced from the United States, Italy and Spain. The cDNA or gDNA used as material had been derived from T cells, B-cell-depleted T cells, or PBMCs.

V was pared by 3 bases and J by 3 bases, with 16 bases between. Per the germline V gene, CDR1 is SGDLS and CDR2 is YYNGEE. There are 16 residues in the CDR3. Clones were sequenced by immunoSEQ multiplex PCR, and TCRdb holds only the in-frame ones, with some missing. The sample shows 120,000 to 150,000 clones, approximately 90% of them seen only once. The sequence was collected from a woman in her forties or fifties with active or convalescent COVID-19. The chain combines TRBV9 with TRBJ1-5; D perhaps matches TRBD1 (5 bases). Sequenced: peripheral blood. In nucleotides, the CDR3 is TGTGCCAGCAGCGCTGGGGTAGGGGCTCTCAATCAGCCCCAGCATTTT. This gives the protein CASSAGVGALNQPQHF.